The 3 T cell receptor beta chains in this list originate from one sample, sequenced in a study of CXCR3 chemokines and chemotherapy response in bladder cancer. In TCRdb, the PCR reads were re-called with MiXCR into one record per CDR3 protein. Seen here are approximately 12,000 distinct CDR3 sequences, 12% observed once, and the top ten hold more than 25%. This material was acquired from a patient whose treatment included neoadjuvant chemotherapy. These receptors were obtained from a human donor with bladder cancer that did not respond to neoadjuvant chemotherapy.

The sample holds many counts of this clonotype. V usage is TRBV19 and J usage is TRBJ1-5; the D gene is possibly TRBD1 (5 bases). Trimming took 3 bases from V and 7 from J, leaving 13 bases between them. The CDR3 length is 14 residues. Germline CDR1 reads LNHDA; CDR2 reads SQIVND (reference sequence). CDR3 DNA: TGTGCCAGTAGTATGCGTGGAGGGGCCCAGCCCCAGCATTTT. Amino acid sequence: CASSMRGGAQPQHF.

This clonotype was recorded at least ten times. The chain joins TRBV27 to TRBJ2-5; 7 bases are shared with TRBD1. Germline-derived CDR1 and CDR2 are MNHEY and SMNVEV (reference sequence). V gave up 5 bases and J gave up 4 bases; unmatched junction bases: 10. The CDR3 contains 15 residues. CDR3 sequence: CASSRYRQGRETQYF. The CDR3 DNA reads TGTGCCAGCAGTCGCTACAGACAGGGTCGAGAGACCCAGTACTTC.

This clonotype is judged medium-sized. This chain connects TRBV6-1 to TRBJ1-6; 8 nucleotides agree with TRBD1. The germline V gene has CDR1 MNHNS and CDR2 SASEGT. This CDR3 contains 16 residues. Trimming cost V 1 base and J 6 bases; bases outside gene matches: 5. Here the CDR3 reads CASSEVRTGINSPLHF. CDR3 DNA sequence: TGTGCCAGCAGTGAAGTCCGGACAGGGATTAATTCACCCCTCCACTTT.